One sample yielded the 20 T cell receptor beta chains listed below, sequenced in a study of cytomegalovirus exposure and HLA in healthy donors. Measured with immunoSEQ multiplex PCR; TCRdb has only the in-frame clones, and not every one. The profile shows about 140,000 clones, around 90% of them singletons. Sequences were obtained from PBMCs. These receptor sequences come from a man between 18 and 35 years old in good health and CMV-seropositive.

The rearrangement links TRBV5-1 to TRBJ1-1; the match to TRBD1 covers 7 bases. Per the germline V gene, CDR1 is SGHRS and CDR2 is YFSETQ. V was clipped by 0 bases and J by 1 base; unmatched bases: 0. The CDR3 totals 14 residues. Here the CDR3 reads CASSLDRGNTEAFF. The CDR3 bases are TGCGCCAGCAGCTTGGACAGGGGGAACACTGAAGCTTTCTTT.

This clone was seen more than once but under ten times. V and J are TRBV7-9 and TRBJ2-7; D remains ambiguous. The CDR3 loop spans 13 amino acids. V was cut by 5 bases and J by 0 bases, with 8 bases left in between. CDR1 SEHNR and CDR2 FQNEAQ come from the germline V gene (reference sequence). Here the CDR3 DNA reads TGTGCCAGCAGCATACAGACCTCCTACGAGCAGTACTTC. Translating gives CASSIQTSYEQYF.

The chain combines TRBV30 with TRBJ2-1; D might be TRBD2 (5 bases). Germline CDR1 GTSNPN, CDR2 SVGIG (reference sequence). CDR3 size: 14 residues. Trimming took 5 bases from V and 5 from J, leaving 16 bases between them. This CDR3 is CAWWVGRGDNEQFF. CDR3 DNA: TGTGCCTGGTGGGTGGGTCGGGGAGACAATGAGCAGTTCTTC.

The DNA of the CDR3 is TGTGCCAGCAGCTTAGGGGGCTCGGCTAATGAAAAACTGTTTTTT. This gives the protein CASSLGGSANEKLFF. The chain uses TRBV5-4 and TRBJ1-4; 7 nucleotides agree with TRBD1. Germline V gene sequence: CDR1 SGHNT, CDR2 YYREEE (reference sequence). The CDR3 runs to 15 residues. V was pared by 2 bases and J by 3 bases, with 4 bases of the junction left unmatched.

The chain employs TRBV7-9 and TRBJ2-5; D may be TRBD1 (6 bases). The CDR3 runs to 15 residues. Germline CDR1 reads SEHNR; CDR2 reads FQNEAQ (reference sequence). V was trimmed by 0 bases and J by 5 bases, leaving 13 bases between them. DNA of the CDR3: TGTGCCAGCAGCTTAGCGGTAGGGGGTAATGAGACCCAGTACTTC. It codes for CASSLAVGGNETQYF. Drawing the rest from reference TRBV7-9 and TRBJ2-5, the complete variable domain is DTGVSQNPRHKITKRGQNVTFRCDPISEHNRLYWYRQTLGQGPEFLTYFQNEAQLEKSRLLSDRFSAERPKGSFSTLEIQRTEQGDSAMYLCASSLAVGGNETQYFGPGTRLLVL.

The chain uses TRBV6-1 and TRBJ2-1; 7 nucleotides match TRBD1. Germline CDR1 MNHNS, CDR2 SASEGT. V was clipped by 2 bases and J by 4 bases; unmatched bases: 5. This CDR3 has 15 residues. In DNA form, the CDR3 reads TGTGCCAGCAGTGAATTAGGGACAGAATACAATGAGCAGTTCTTC. It translates to CASSELGTEYNEQFF.

For the CDR3, the DNA is TGTGCCAGCAGCCTCAGGGTGACTGGGGCCAACGTCCTGACTTTC. Its protein product is CASSLRVTGANVLTF. The rearrangement joins TRBV7-2 to TRBJ2-6, with D tentatively TRBD1 (5 bases). This CDR3 comprises 15 residues. Trimming pared 5 bases from V and 2 bases from J, leaving 10 bases between. Germline CDR1 is SGHTA and CDR2 is FQGNSA.

The chain links TRBV7-3 to TRBJ2-6; D remains ambiguous. V lost 6 bases, J lost 1 base, and 7 bases lay in between. The CDR3 extends over 14 amino acids. The germline V gene has CDR1 SGHTA and CDR2 FQGTGA. In DNA, the CDR3 is TGTGCCAGCAGAATCGGGTCTGGGGCCAACGTCCTGACTTTC. The encoded protein is CASRIGSGANVLTF.

The chain has TRBV6-1 and TRBJ1-1; 8 nucleotides match TRBD1. The CDR3 is made up of 15 amino acids. The germline CDR1 and CDR2 sequences are MNHNS and SASEGT. Trimming took 2 bases from V and 0 from J; bases not matched to a gene: 2. The CDR3 protein is CASSEQGAMNTEAFF. In nucleotides, the CDR3 is TGTGCCAGCAGTGAACAGGGGGCCATGAACACTGAAGCTTTCTTT.

V gene TRBV18 combines with J gene TRBJ2-3; no firm D call. Germline CDR1 is KGHSH and CDR2 is LQKENI. The CDR3 runs 12 residues. Trimming pared 5 bases from V and 2 bases from J, leaving 5 bases between. The CDR3 loop reads CASSVNTDTQYF. Here the CDR3 DNA reads TGTGCCAGCTCAGTAAACACAGATACGCAGTATTTT.

V usage is TRBV29-1 and J usage is TRBJ2-1; the match to TRBD1 covers 10 bases. V was pared by 2 bases and J by 6 bases, with 7 bases of the junction left unmatched. Germline CDR1 SQVTM, CDR2 ANQGSEA. The CDR3 is 15 residues long. The CDR3 spells CSVERLDRGSNEQFF. CDR3 nucleotides: TGCAGCGTTGAACGGTTGGACAGGGGGAGCAATGAGCAGTTCTTC.

DNA of the CDR3: TGTGCCAGCAGTTACTCGACACCTGGGGGGGCTTTCTTT. Its translation is CASSYSTPGGAFF. V gene TRBV6-5 combines with J gene TRBJ1-1; maybe TRBD1 (5 bases). The CDR3 runs to 13 residues. Germline CDR1 is MNHEY and CDR2 is SVGAGI. V lost 0 bases, J lost 11 bases, and 13 bases lay in between.

The V gene is TRBV5-1, the J gene TRBJ2-3, with TRBD2 matching 8 bases. Trimming cost V 0 bases and J 5 bases; bases outside gene matches: 5. The germline V gene encodes CDR1 SGHRS and CDR2 YFSETQ. There are 15 residues in the CDR3. CDR3 residues: CASSLASGGQDTQYF. The CDR3, as DNA: TGCGCCAGCAGCTTGGCGTCGGGGGGGCAAGATACGCAGTATTTT.

V usage is TRBV7-6 and J usage is TRBJ2-1, with 8 bases matching TRBD1. CDR3 length: 15 residues. Looked up from germline, CDR1 is SGHVS and CDR2 is FNYEAQ. V lost 1 base to trimming and J lost 9 bases; unmatched junction nucleotides: 8. CDR3 in amino acids: CASSLGSTGGSEQFF. The CDR3 bases are TGTGCCAGCAGCTTAGGTAGCACAGGGGGGAGTGAGCAGTTCTTC.

The CDR3 DNA sequence: TGTGCCAGCCTCCTTGGAATAGCGGCGTCCGGGGTGGATACGCAGTATTTT. Translation gives CASLLGIAASGVDTQYF. The J gene is TRBJ2-3, the V gene TRBV18, with D possibly being TRBD2 (6 bases). This CDR3 region has 17 residues. The V end lost 8 bases, the J end lost 6 bases, and 27 bases lay between the germline ends. The germline V gene has CDR1 KGHSH and CDR2 LQKENI.

This clone appeared a single time. J is TRBJ2-3 and V is TRBV2, with 14 bases fitting TRBD2. The germline V gene has CDR1 SNHLY and CDR2 FYNNEI. This CDR3 region has 19 residues. Trimming removed 7 bases from V and 5 bases from J; junction bases left unmatched: 17. The CDR3 nucleotides are TGTGCCAGCAACCCCACCCCTTTGACTAGCGGGGGGGCCAGAGATACGCAGTATTTT. The encoded protein is CASNPTPLTSGGARDTQYF.

The chain joins TRBV5-1 to TRBJ2-1; 10 nucleotides align to TRBD2. V was clipped by 3 bases and J by 7 bases; unmatched bases: 10. The CDR3 is 16 amino acids. Germline values: CDR1 SGHRS, CDR2 YFSETQ. CDR3 in amino acids: CASSYGASGGDNEQFF. Here the CDR3 DNA reads TGCGCCAGCAGCTACGGAGCAAGCGGGGGGGATAATGAGCAGTTCTTC.

V is TRBV7-2 and J is TRBJ2-2; 9 bases line up with TRBD1. CDR1 and CDR2 from the germline V gene are SGHTA and FQGNSA. This CDR3 comprises 16 residues. The V gene end was trimmed by 5 bases and the J gene end by 6 bases; junction bases not matched to a gene: 10. The CDR3 spells CASSKAGTGFAGELFF. CDR3 DNA: TGTGCCAGCAGCAAAGCCGGGACAGGGTTCGCCGGGGAGCTGTTTTTT.

The rearrangement links TRBV19 to TRBJ1-2; 7 bases are shared with TRBD1. Trimming cost V 5 bases and J 8 bases; bases outside gene matches: 11. Germline values: CDR1 LNHDA, CDR2 SQIVND (reference sequence). CDR3 length: 14 amino acids. CDR3 sequence: CASSVTGDLRGYTF. CDR3 nucleotide sequence: TGTGCCAGTAGTGTCACAGGGGATCTTCGCGGCTACACCTTC.

The chain recombines TRBV6-1 with TRBJ1-2, with unresolved D. The CDR3 is 13 amino acids. Germline-derived CDR1 and CDR2 are MNHNS and SASEGT. The ends were cut back, 1 base at V and 4 bases at J, with 7 bases in the middle. For the CDR3, the DNA is TGTGCCAGCAGTGAAGGGCCCTCCTATGGCTACACCTTC. Translation gives CASSEGPSYGYTF.